The 17 T cell receptor beta chains in this list originate from one sample, sequenced in a study of early T cells in non-severe SARS-CoV-2 infection. TCRdb called the 5' RACE reads again in MiXCR, with one record for every CDR3 protein. Of about 49,000 distinct CDR3 sequences in the sample, around 11% were seen once. Specimen: whole blood. The receptors derive from an adult who was a healthcare worker with PCR-confirmed SARS-CoV-2 infection or an uninfected control (not recorded which).

The chain couples TRBV28 to TRBJ1-6; a possible D gene is TRBD1 (5 bases). The germline V and J ends were trimmed by 2 bases and 11 bases, with 7 bases remaining between them. This CDR3 comprises 12 residues. The germline CDR1 and CDR2 sequences are MDHEN and SYDVKM. CDR3 bases: TGTGCCAGCAGTTTAGTCAGGGCACCCCTCCACTTT. Protein product: CASSLVRAPLHF.

This clonotype has a count of ten or more. The gene calls are TRBV9 and TRBJ2-1; D possibly corresponds to TRBD1 (6 bases). With 3 bases removed from V and 6 bases from J, the gap between germline ends came to 13 bases. In germline, CDR1 is SGDLS, CDR2 YYNGEE. This CDR3 spans 14 amino acids. The CDR3, as DNA: TGTGCCAGCAGCGGAAGTACAGGGAGCAATGAGCAGTTCTTC. Protein sequence: CASSGSTGSNEQFF.

This clonotype was counted between two and nine times. The chain recombines TRBV7-2 with TRBJ2-7; D not certain. The germline gives CDR1 SGHTA, CDR2 FQGNSA. The CDR3 is made up of 11 amino acids. V was cut by 5 bases and J by 3 bases, with 5 bases left in between. CDR3 residues: CASSPNYEQYF. CDR3 DNA: TGTGCCAGCAGCCCAAACTACGAGCAGTACTTC.

This clonotype was observed at least ten times. The chain carries TRBV5-4 and TRBJ2-2, with D unresolved. V dropped 5 bases and J dropped 1 base, with 9 bases sitting between them. The CDR3 is 14 residues long. Germline values: CDR1 SGHNT, CDR2 YYREEE (reference sequence). CDR3 nucleotides: TGTGCCAGCAGGGGTTCAGGGAACACCGGGGAGCTGTTTTTT. This translates into CASRGSGNTGELFF.

The gene calls are TRBV12-3 or TRBV12-4 and TRBJ2-3, with 9 bases fitting TRBD1. CDR3 length: 15 residues. V trimming: 6 bases; J trimming: 4 bases; junction bases outside the gene matches: 8. The CDR3 DNA reads TGTGCCAGCAGAATGGACAGGGGCCGGGCAGATACGCAGTATTTT. Its protein product is CASRMDRGRADTQYF.

This clonotype turned up a few times. The chain joins TRBV6-2 or TRBV6-3 to TRBJ2-2, with TRBD2 matching 9 bases. The CDR3 is 18 amino acids. V lost 4 bases to trimming and J lost 9 bases; unmatched junction nucleotides: 18. Germline V gene lookup returns CDR1 MNHEY and CDR2 SVGEGT. The CDR3 region has the DNA TGTGCCAGCAGTTTTCCCGGGATAGCGGGAGACCTCGACCGGGAGCTGTTTTTT. Residues: CASSFPGIAGDLDRELFF.

This clonotype was seen only a few times. This chain links TRBV2 with TRBJ1-6, with 7 bases identical to TRBD1. The CDR3 sequence is 12 residues long. Germline CDR1 and CDR2: SNHLY and FYNNEI. V lost 8 bases to trimming and J lost 10 bases; unmatched junction nucleotides: 5. The CDR3 nucleotides read TGTGCCAGCCGACAGGGACACTCACCCCTCCACTTT. It codes for CASRQGHSPLHF.

This clonotype was seen a handful of times. The V and J genes are TRBV20-1 and TRBJ2-1; 10 bases line up with TRBD2. V trimming: 3 bases; J trimming: 9 bases; junction bases outside the gene matches: 14. Germline values: CDR1 DFQATT, CDR2 SNEGSKA (reference sequence). This CDR3 is built from 16 residues. In DNA form, the CDR3 reads TGCAGTGCTAGTCCCCCCCTGGGAGCGGGAGGGCCTGAGCAGTTCTTC. The encoded protein is CSASPPLGAGGPEQFF.

Ten or more counts support this clonotype. The rearrangement joins TRBV4-1 to TRBJ2-7; D is uncertain. The ends were cut back, 0 bases at V and 1 base at J, with 7 bases in the middle. The CDR3 has 14 amino acids. Germline assignment: CDR1 MGHRA and CDR2 YSYEKL. The CDR3 loop reads CASSQEAPSYEQYF. In DNA form, the CDR3 reads TGCGCCAGCAGCCAAGAGGCACCATCCTACGAGCAGTACTTC.

As to this clonotype: This could be a read error, since a much larger clone is one nucleotide away. The chain has TRBV3-1 and TRBJ1-3, with D perhaps matching TRBD1 (5 bases). Germline values: CDR1 LGHDT, CDR2 YNNKEL (reference sequence). This CDR3 region has 14 residues. The chain's CDR3 is CASSQNLQENSIYF. In DNA, the CDR3 is TGTGCCAGCAGCCAAAATCTACAGGAAAACTCCATATATTTT. Looking up the rest from reference TRBV3-1 and TRBJ1-3 gives the full variable domain: DTAVSQTPKYLVTQMGNDKSIKCEQNLGHDTMYWYKQDSKKFLKIMFSYNNKELIINETVPNRFSPKSPDKAHLNLHINSLELGDSAVYFCASSQNLQENSIYFGEGSWLTVV.

This clonotype was seen many times. This rearrangement joins TRBV7-9 to TRBJ2-1, with D uncertain. V lost 1 base and J lost 5, with 12 bases in between. This CDR3 spans 15 amino acids. Germline CDR1 is SEHNR and CDR2 is FQNEAQ (reference sequence). This CDR3 is CASSLDRAKDNEQFF. DNA for the CDR3: TGTGCCAGCAGCTTAGATAGGGCCAAGGACAATGAGCAGTTCTTC.

V gene TRBV24-1 combines with J gene TRBJ2-1; no firm D call. The CDR3 consists of 12 residues. In germline, CDR1 is KGHDR, CDR2 SFDVKD. V dropped 6 bases and J dropped 7 bases, with 9 bases sitting between them. The CDR3: CATSSLENEQFF. The CDR3 DNA reads as TGTGCCACCAGTTCGCTAGAGAATGAGCAGTTCTTC.

This clonotype turned up a few times. The V gene is TRBV28, the J gene TRBJ2-7, with a possible D match to TRBD1 (6 bases). V lost 8 bases, J lost 2 bases, and 10 bases lay in between. The CDR3 runs 12 residues. Germline V lookup: CDR1 MDHEN, CDR2 SYDVKM. The CDR3: CASFDRTYEQYF. The CDR3 bases are TGTGCCAGCTTTGACAGGACCTACGAGCAGTACTTC.

This clonotype was counted ten times or more. The chain has TRBV27 and TRBJ2-7; D may be TRBD1 or TRBD2 (6 bases each). Germline V lookup: CDR1 MNHEY, CDR2 SMNVEV (reference sequence). The CDR3 runs 14 residues. Between the trimmed V and J ends, which lost 5 bases and 4 bases, there was a span of 15 bases. The CDR3 DNA follows: TGTGCCAGCAGTATTTCCGGGGGCCCGTACGAGCAGTACTTC. Translating it yields CASSISGGPYEQYF.

This chain uses TRBV11-3 with TRBJ1-5; D gene ambiguous. CDR1 is SGHNT, CDR2 YENEEA, per germline. V shed 5 bases and J shed 4 bases, with 6 bases lying between them. The length of the CDR3 is 12 residues. The CDR3, as DNA: TGTGCCAGCAGCCTCTGGAATCAGCCCCAGCATTTT. Translation: CASSLWNQPQHF.

The CDR3 coding sequence is TGTGCCAGCAGCTCCCCGGACCATAAGACAGATACGCAGTATTTT. This translates into CASSSPDHKTDTQYF. The rearrangement uses TRBV5-4 and TRBJ2-3, with D uncertain. Germline assignment: CDR1 SGHNT and CDR2 YYREEE (reference sequence). This CDR3 region has 15 residues. With 3 bases removed from V and 3 bases from J, the gap between germline ends came to 14 bases.

V is TRBV7-9 and J is TRBJ2-5; 8 bases are a match to TRBD1. The CDR3 runs 15 residues. The germline CDR1 and CDR2 sequences are SEHNR and FQNEAQ (reference sequence). V lost 5 bases, J lost 3 bases, and 8 bases stayed unmatched. The CDR3 is CASSQAGTGKETQYF. The CDR3 DNA is TGTGCCAGCAGCCAAGCAGGGACAGGCAAAGAGACCCAGTACTTC.